The TCR beta chain under discussion was sequenced for a study of CD8 T cells in ankylosing spondylitis. This clonotype was counted at least ten times. Its cognate antigen is unknown. Germline loops: CDR1 LGHNA, CDR2 YSLEER. This CDR3 comprises 16 residues. Unmatched junction bases numbered 7, after V lost 1 base and J lost 5 bases. Study observations and caveats: Peripheral blood samples showed relatively rare disease-linked clones, and these clones were CD8+. There was reportedly significant enrichment of clones that were disease-linked in matched ankylosing spondylitis synovial fluid. A motif of 8 or 9 highly homologous TCR beta variants was seen as apparently characteristic of ankylosing spondylitis blood.

Quantitative molecular-barcoded 5'-RACE generated the TCR beta libraries. TCRdb itself ran the 5' RACE reads through MiXCR, one entry per CDR3 protein. Among fewer than 550,000 distinct CDR3 sequences listed, roughly 5.3% were seen once. V is TRBV4-3 and J is TRBJ1-4; 7 bases align to TRBD1. Sequenced input: blood, either unsorted or a sorted T cell fraction (not recorded which). This sequence was found in a male donor with ankylosing spondylitis. This CDR3 reads CASSQGSPGGNEKLFF. The CDR3 nucleotides are TGCGCCAGCAGCCAAGGATCCCCAGGGGGGAATGAAAAACTGTTTTTT.